Presented here are 8 T cell receptor beta chains from one specimen sequenced in a study of blood T cell repertoires in COVID-19. The table came from immunoSEQ multiplex PCR; TCRdb's copy has only in-frame clones and leaves some out. The table lists some 150,000 clones, roughly 77% of them singletons. The sequenced sample was peripheral blood. These receptors originate from a woman aged 70-85 years with COVID-19, enrolled during active disease.

The chain recombines TRBV7-2 with TRBJ2-3; 12 bases align to TRBD2. Germline CDR1 reads SGHTA; CDR2 reads FQGNSA. Trimming cost V 5 bases and J 0 bases; bases outside gene matches: 3. This CDR3 contains 16 residues. CDR3 region: CASSRLAGGSTDTQYF. In DNA form, the CDR3 reads TGTGCCAGCAGCCGCCTAGCGGGGGGGAGCACAGATACGCAGTATTTT.

This chain joins TRBV2 and TRBJ2-1; the match to TRBD2 covers 8 bases. V dropped 4 bases and J dropped 1; count of bases not matched to a gene: 3. Germline CDR1 reads SNHLY; CDR2 reads FYNNEI. The CDR3 is 15 residues long. Here the CDR3 reads CASSGSSGSYNEQFF. The CDR3 nucleotides read TGTGCCAGCAGTGGTTCTAGCGGGTCCTACAATGAGCAGTTCTTC. Full variable domain (rest looked up from reference TRBV2 and TRBJ2-1): EPEVTQTPSHQVTQMGQEVILRCVPISNHLYFYWYRQILGQKVEFLVSFYNNEISEKSEIFDDQFSVERPDGSNFTLKIRSTKLEDSAMYFCASSGSSGSYNEQFFGPGTRLTVL.

CDR3 protein: CSASVSKGAHTEAFF. DNA of the CDR3: TGCAGTGCTAGTGTATCTAAGGGGGCGCACACTGAAGCTTTCTTT. V is TRBV20-1 and J is TRBJ1-1; the match to TRBD1 covers 7 bases. Germline assignment: CDR1 DFQATT and CDR2 SNEGSKA (reference sequence). The CDR3 is 15 amino acids. Trimming at V came to 3 bases and at J to 3 bases, leaving 10 bases not matched to a gene.

V gene TRBV20-1 combines with J gene TRBJ1-2; no reliable D call. The germline gives CDR1 DFQATT, CDR2 SNEGSKA (reference sequence). Trimming removed 7 bases at V and 4 bases at J, with 7 bases between. This CDR3 comprises 10 residues. The CDR3 protein is CSVNLYGYTF. The CDR3 DNA follows: TGCAGTGTTAATCTCTATGGCTACACCTTC.

The J gene is TRBJ1-1, the V gene TRBV4-1, with 9 bases matching TRBD1. The V segment lost 3 bases and the J segment 4 bases; nucleotides outside the gene matches: 12. The CDR3 spans 17 residues. CDR1 MGHRA and CDR2 YSYEKL come from the germline V gene. This CDR3 is CASSHGTGGRLGTEAFF. The CDR3 DNA reads TGCGCCAGCAGCCACGGTACAGGGGGCCGGCTAGGCACTGAAGCTTTCTTT.

This chain uses TRBV7-7 with TRBJ2-1; 7 positions match TRBD2. The CDR3 is 14 residues long. CDR1 and CDR2 from the germline V gene are SSHAT and FNYEAQ (reference sequence). The V gene end was trimmed by 5 bases and the J gene end by 6 bases; junction bases not matched to a gene: 7. The CDR3 region has the DNA TGTGCCAGCAGCCGTGGGGGGGGAGCCAATGAGCAGTTCTTC. Residues: CASSRGGGANEQFF.

This chain uses TRBV19 with TRBJ2-2; D unclear. The germline V and J ends were trimmed by 3 bases and 1 base, with 3 bases remaining between them. Germline V gene lookup returns CDR1 LNHDA and CDR2 SQIVND (reference sequence). The CDR3 consists of 13 residues. This chain's CDR3 is CASSILNTGELFF. In DNA form, the CDR3 reads TGTGCCAGTAGTATTCTGAACACCGGGGAGCTGTTTTTT.

The chain is built from TRBV30 and TRBJ1-2; 8 bases match TRBD1. The trim removed 0 bases at V and 7 bases at J, leaving 4 bases unmatched. This CDR3 has 13 residues. Germline V lookup: CDR1 GTSNPN, CDR2 SVGIG (reference sequence). CDR3 protein: CAWSVSGGLGYTF. In nucleotides, the CDR3 is TGTGCCTGGAGTGTATCAGGGGGCCTTGGCTACACCTTC. The full variable domain, its missing parts supplied by reference TRBV30 and TRBJ1-2, is SQTIHQWPATLVQPVGSPLSLECTVEGTSNPNLYWYRQAAGRGLQLLFYSVGIGQISSEVPQNLSASRPQDRQFILSSKKLLLSDSGFYLCAWSVSGGLGYTFGSGTRLTVV.